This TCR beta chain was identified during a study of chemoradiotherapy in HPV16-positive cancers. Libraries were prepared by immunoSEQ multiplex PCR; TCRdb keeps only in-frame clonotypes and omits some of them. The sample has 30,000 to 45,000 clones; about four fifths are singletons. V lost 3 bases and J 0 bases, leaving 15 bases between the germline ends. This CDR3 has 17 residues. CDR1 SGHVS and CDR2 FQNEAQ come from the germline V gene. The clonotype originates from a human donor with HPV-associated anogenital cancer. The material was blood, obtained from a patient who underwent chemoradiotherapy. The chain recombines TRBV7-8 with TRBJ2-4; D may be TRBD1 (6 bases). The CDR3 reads CASSFSGTYLAKNIQYF. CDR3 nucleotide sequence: TGTGCCAGCAGCTTCTCCGGGACATACCTAGCCAAAAACATTCAGTACTTC.